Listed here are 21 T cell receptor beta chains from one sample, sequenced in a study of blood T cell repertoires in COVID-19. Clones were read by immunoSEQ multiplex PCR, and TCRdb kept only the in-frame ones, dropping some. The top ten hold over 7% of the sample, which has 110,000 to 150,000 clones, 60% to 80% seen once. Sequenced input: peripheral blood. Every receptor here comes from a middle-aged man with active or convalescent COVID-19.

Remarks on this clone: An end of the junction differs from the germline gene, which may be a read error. CDR3 bases: TGTGCTAGCAGCTTAGCTCCCGTGGAGACCTACGAGCAGTACTTC. It specifies CASSLAPVETYEQYF. The V call is TRBV7-7, the J call TRBJ2-7, with D uncertain. The CDR3 runs to 15 residues. The V gene's germline CDR1 is SSHAT and CDR2 FNYEAQ (reference sequence).

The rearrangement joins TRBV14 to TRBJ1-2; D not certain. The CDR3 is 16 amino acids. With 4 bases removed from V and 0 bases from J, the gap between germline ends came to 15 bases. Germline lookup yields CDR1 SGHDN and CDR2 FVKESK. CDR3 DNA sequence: TGTGCCAGCAGCCGAGAGTTAGCACGTACTAACTATGGCTACACCTTC. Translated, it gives CASSRELARTNYGYTF.

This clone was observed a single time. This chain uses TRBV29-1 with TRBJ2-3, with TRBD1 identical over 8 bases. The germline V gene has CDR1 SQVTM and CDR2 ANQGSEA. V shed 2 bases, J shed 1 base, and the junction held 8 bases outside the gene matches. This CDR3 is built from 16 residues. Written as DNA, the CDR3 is TGCAGCGTTGAATTGTTCTTGGGACAGGGCACAGATACGCAGTATTTT. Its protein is CSVELFLGQGTDTQYF.

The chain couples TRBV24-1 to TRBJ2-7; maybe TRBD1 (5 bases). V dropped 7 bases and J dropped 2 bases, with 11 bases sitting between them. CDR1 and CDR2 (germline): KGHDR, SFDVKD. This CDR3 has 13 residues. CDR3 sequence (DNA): TGTGCCACCAGCGACAGATTTGCCTACGAGCAGTACTTC. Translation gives CATSDRFAYEQYF.

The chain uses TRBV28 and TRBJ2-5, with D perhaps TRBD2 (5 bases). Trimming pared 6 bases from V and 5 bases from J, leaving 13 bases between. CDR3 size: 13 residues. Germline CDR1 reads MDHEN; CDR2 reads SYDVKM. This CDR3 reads CASSFTPGETQYF. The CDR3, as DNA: TGTGCCAGCAGCTTTACCCCGGGGGAGACCCAGTACTTC.

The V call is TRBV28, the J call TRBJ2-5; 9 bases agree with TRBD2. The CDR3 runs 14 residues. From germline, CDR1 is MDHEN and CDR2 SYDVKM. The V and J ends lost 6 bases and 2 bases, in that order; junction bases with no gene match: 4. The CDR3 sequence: CASSLAGPQETQYF. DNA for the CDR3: TGTGCCAGCAGCCTAGCGGGACCACAAGAGACCCAGTACTTC.

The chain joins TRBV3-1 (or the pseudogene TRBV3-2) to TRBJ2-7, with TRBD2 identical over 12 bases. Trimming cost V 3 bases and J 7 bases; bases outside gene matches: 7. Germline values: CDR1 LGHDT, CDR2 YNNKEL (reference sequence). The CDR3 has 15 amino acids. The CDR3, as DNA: TGTGCCAGCAGCCATGACGGGACTAGCGGGCGGGAGCAGTACTTC. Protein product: CASSHDGTSGREQYF.

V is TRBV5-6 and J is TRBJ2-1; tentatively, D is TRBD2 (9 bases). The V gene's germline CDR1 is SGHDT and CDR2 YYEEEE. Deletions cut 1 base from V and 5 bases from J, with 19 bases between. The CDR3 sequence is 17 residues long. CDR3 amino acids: CASSLQGAGGPHNEQFF. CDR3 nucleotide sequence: TGTGCCAGCAGCTTGCAGGGGGCGGGAGGGCCTCACAATGAGCAGTTCTTC.

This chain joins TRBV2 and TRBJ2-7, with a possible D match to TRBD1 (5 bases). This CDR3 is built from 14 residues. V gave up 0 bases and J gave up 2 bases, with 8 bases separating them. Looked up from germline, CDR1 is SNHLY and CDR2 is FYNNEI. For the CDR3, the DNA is TGTGCCAGCAGTGAAGCGAACAGGCCCTACGAGCAGTACTTC. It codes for CASSEANRPYEQYF.

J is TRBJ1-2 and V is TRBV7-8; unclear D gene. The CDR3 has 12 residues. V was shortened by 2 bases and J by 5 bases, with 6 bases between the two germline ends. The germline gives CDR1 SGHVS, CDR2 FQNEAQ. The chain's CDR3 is CASSLRSYGYTF. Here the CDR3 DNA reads TGTGCCAGCAGCTTACGGAGTTATGGCTACACCTTC.

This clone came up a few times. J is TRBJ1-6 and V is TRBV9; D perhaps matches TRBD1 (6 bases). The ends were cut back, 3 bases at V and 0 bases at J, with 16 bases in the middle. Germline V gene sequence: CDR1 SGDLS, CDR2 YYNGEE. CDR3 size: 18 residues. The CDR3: CASSAPRGQSSYNSPLHF. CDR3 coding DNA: TGTGCCAGCAGCGCTCCCCGCGGACAGAGCTCCTATAATTCACCCCTCCACTTT.

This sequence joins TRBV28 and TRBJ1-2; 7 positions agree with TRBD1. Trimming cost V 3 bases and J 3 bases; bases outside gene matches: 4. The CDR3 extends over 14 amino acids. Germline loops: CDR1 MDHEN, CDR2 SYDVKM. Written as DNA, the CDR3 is TGTGCCAGCAGTTTCCTGGGACAGTACTATGGCTACACCTTC. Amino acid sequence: CASSFLGQYYGYTF.

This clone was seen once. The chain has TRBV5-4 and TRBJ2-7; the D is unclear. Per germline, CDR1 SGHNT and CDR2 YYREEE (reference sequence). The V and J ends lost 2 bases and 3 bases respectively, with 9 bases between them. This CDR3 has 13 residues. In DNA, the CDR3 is TGTGCCAGCAGCTTTAGTACGGGCTACGAGCAGTACTTC. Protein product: CASSFSTGYEQYF.

DNA of the CDR3: TGTGCCAGCAGCGTAGGGCCCCCGGGGAACACTGAAGCTTTCTTT. Its protein is CASSVGPPGNTEAFF. The V and J genes are TRBV9 and TRBJ1-1; D remains unclear. The CDR3 runs 15 residues. The V gene lost 0 bases and the J gene lost 1 base, with 10 bases spanning the gap. Germline lookup yields CDR1 SGDLS and CDR2 YYNGEE.

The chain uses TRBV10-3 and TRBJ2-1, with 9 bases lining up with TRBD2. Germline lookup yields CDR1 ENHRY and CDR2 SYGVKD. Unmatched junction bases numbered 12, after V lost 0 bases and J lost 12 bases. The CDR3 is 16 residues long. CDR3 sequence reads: CAISESRTSANLMQFF. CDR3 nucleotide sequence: TGTGCCATCAGTGAGTCTCGGACTAGCGCCAATTTAATGCAGTTCTTC.

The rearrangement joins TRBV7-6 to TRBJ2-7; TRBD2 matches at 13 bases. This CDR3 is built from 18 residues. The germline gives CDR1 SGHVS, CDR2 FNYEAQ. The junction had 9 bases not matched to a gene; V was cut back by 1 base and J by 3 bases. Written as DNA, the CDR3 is TGTGCCAGCAGCTTAGAAACATTGGGGACTAGCGGGATCTACGAGCAGTACTTC. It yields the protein CASSLETLGTSGIYEQYF.

The CDR3 coding sequence is TGTGCCAGCTCGAATGCGAACTATGGCTACACCTTC. This gives the protein CASSNANYGYTF. The V call is TRBV7-2, the J call TRBJ1-2, with D unresolved. Trimming removed 8 bases at V and 2 bases at J, with 9 bases between. Germline CDR1 is SGHTA and CDR2 is FQGNSA. CDR3 size: 12 residues.

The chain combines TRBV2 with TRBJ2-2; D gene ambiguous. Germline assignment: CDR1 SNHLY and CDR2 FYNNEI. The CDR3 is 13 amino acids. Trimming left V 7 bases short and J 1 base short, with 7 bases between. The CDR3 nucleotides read TGTGCCAGCATCTCCTGGAACACCGGGGAGCTGTTTTTT. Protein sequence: CASISWNTGELFF.

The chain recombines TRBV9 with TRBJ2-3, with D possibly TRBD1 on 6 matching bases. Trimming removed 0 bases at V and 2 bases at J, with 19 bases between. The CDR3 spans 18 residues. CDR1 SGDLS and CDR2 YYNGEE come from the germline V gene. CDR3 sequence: CASSVELGGSDITDTQYF. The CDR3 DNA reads TGTGCCAGCAGCGTAGAACTAGGGGGTTCTGATATCACAGATACGCAGTATTTT.

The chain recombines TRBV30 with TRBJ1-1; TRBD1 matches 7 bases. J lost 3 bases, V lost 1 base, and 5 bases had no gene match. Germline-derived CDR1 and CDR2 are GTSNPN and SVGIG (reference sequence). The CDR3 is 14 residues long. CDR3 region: CAWSATTGYTEAFF. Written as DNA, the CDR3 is TGTGCCTGGAGTGCTACGACAGGGTACACTGAAGCTTTCTTT.

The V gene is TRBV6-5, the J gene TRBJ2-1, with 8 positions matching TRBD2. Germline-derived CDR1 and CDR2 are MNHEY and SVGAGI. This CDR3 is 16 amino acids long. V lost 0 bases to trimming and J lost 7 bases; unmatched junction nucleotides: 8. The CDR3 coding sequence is TGTGCCAGCAGTTACTCGGGCGGGAGGCGGGGGAATGAGCAGTTCTTC. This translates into CASSYSGGRRGNEQFF.